Below, 2 T cell receptor beta chains from the same sample are listed, as sequenced in a study of early T cells in non-severe SARS-CoV-2 infection. One entry per CDR3 protein results from TCRdb running MiXCR on the 5' RACE reads. The repertoire consists of 80,000 to 95,000 distinct CDR3 sequences, with approximately 16% occurring once and the leading ten covering about 4.7%. Here the sequenced sample was whole blood, taken at baseline. These TCRs come from an adult who was a healthcare worker with PCR-confirmed SARS-CoV-2 infection or an uninfected control (not recorded which).

A word on this clonotype: The junction does not match germline at one end; this may be a read error. The J gene is TRBJ2-5, the V gene TRBV2; unclear D gene. The CDR3 has 12 residues. Per germline, CDR1 SNHLY and CDR2 FYNNEI. The DNA for the CDR3 is TGTGCCAGCAGGGAAGACCAAGAGACCCAGTACTTC. Its protein is CASREDQETQYF.

This chain uses TRBV20-1 with TRBJ2-5; D gene unclear. Germline-derived CDR1 and CDR2 are DFQATT and SNEGSKA (reference sequence). The ends were cut back, 3 bases at V and 2 bases at J, with 7 bases in the middle. The CDR3 is 12 residues long. The CDR3 nucleotides are TGCAGTGCTAGGCTAGGACAAGAGACCCAGTACTTC. This translates into CSARLGQETQYF.